The source of this T cell receptor beta chain is a study of metastatic and nonmetastatic thyroid tumors (dated by TCRdb to the early 2020s). As for the study more broadly: Repertoires from peripheral blood and from tumor or nodule tissue samples of malignant and benign thyroid patients were compared. General study outcomes and caveats: TCR beta diversity was reported as significantly higher in malignant tumors than in benign nodules, in both blood and tumor samples.

This clone was counted at least ten times. No cognate antigen has been identified for it. The record has no base qualities; no much larger clone is one base away. To prepare the library, PCR was applied. Sequencing used an Illumina HiSeq 4000. High-throughput sequencing was used to profile the TCR beta-chain CDR3 region of every patient. On the authors' methods: Drawing on CDR3 differences between clinicopathological groups, the researchers built a classifier meant to tell apart patients with distant-metastatic papillary thyroid cancer. The Shannon index was used to assess repertoire diversity, and the Morisita-Horn index was used to assess tumor-blood repertoire similarity. TCRdb redid the processing of the public reads, applying fastp at Q25 and MiXCR, and retained in-frame beta chains. The V and J calls, along with clone size, are taken from TCRdb and not from the paper's own processing. For this sample the table gives 30,000 to 35,000 clones, of which 20% to 25% were detected only once. The top ten clones comprise roughly 3.1% of the sample.

Before undergoing thyroid surgery, none of the patients had been given any kind of treatment. Patient clinical samples collected from about 2012 to 2018 were retrospectively analysed using T-cell receptor beta sequencing. The sample was tumor tissue. This clonotype was sampled from a male donor with papillary thyroid cancer or a benign thyroid nodule (not recorded which). Some clones in this sample may be carry-over from other donors' samples.

The DNA is TGTGCCAGCAGCCCGGGACTACGCCATGAGCAGTTCTTC. This gives the protein CASSPGLRHEQFF. The chain uses TRBV9 and TRBJ2-1, with 7 junctional bases fitting TRBD2. Via the germline V gene, CDR1 is SGDLS and CDR2 YYNGEE. Trimmed from V: 4 bases; trimmed from J: 8 bases; junction bases lacking a gene match: 6. CDR3 length: 13 amino acids, cysteine to phenylalanine. Only the CDR3 part of the read is kept: 39 bases, read in frame from the first base.